This T cell receptor beta chain was observed in a study of technical replicates of blood from several donors. Germline V gene lookup returns CDR1 MNHEY and CDR2 SMNVEV (reference sequence). The CDR3 loop spans 15 amino acids. The ends lost 2 bases at V and 6 bases at J; junction bases unmatched: 5. Sequencing was performed with immunoSEQ multiplex PCR; in TCRdb, only in-frame clones are kept and a portion is missing. The sample records 100,000 or so clones, roughly 95% being singletons. The sequence derives from a human donor in good health. The gene calls are TRBV27 and TRBJ2-1, with 9 bases matching TRBD2. The specimen sequenced was T cells isolated from PBMCs. CDR3 sequence (DNA): TGTGCCAGCAGTTTAGGGACTAGCCGCCGCAATGAGCAGTTCTTC. It yields the protein CASSLGTSRRNEQFF.